This TCR beta chain was obtained from a study of blood T cell repertoires in COVID-19. Study in general: Spain, Italy and the United States supplied samples that represented acute and convalescent COVID-19. PBMCs, B-cell-depleted T cells, or T cells provided the cDNA or gDNA that made up the material.

Source study methods: Amplification of reference gene primers was used by the study to estimate nucleated cell counts. Sequenced by immunoSEQ multiplex PCR; TCRdb stores in-frame clones only, minus some. V, J and clone size are taken as reported in that table, and D and trimming were inferred from the DNA itself. Among 150,000 to 200,000 clones listed, about four fifths were seen once. This CDR3 contains 17 residues. The junction had 8 bases not matched to a gene; V was cut back by 5 bases and J by 0 bases. The V gene's germline CDR1 is SGHVS and CDR2 FNYEAQ. The clonotype originates from a man between 60 and 70 years old with active or convalescent COVID-19. The specimen was peripheral blood. The chain has TRBV7-6 and TRBJ1-4; 8 positions match TRBD1. The CDR3 DNA is TGTGCCAGCAGCACCCGGACAGGGCCTGCAACTAATGAAAAACTGTTTTTT. It is translated as CASSTRTGPATNEKLFF.